This T cell receptor (beta chain) was sequenced for a study of blood T cell repertoires in COVID-19. Participant-given clinical history determined each cohort assignment. Within 2 weeks of study entry, exposed participants had contacted a PCR-confirmed or clinician-diagnosed COVID-19 case. Generated by immunoSEQ multiplex PCR, the TCRdb table keeps only in-frame clones and is missing some. Of 350,000 or so clones listed, 85% to 90% are singletons. The CDR3 sequence is 19 residues long. V was trimmed by 6 bases and J by 0 bases, leaving 27 bases between them. Germline CDR1 reads MNHNS; CDR2 reads SASEGT.

The TCR comes from a woman in her 30s who had been exposed to COVID-19. V and J are TRBV6-1 and TRBJ2-7; D not certain. Material: PBMCs or T cells enriched from blood (not recorded which). CDR3 amino acids: CASRETTPSKFWSSYEQYF. For the CDR3, the DNA is TGTGCCAGCAGGGAAACCACACCCTCCAAGTTCTGGAGCTCCTACGAGCAGTACTTC.